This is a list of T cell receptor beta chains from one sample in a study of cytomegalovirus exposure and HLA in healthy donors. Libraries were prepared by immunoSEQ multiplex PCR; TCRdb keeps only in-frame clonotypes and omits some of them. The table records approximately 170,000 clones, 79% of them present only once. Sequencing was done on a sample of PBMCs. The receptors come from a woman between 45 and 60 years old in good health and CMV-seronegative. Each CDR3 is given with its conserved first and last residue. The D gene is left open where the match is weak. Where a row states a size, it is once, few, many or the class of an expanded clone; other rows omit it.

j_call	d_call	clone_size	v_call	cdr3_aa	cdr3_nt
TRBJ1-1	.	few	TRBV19	CASRPFDSNTEAFF	TGTGCCAGTAGGCCTTTCGACAGTAACACTGAAGCTTTCTTT
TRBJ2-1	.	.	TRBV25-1	CASSASRTIVDEQFF	TGTGCCAGCAGTGCCTCCAGGACAATCGTGGATGAGCAGTTCTTC
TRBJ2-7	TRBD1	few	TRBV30	CAWRRSGTGSNEQYF	TGTGCCTGGAGAAGGTCCGGGACAGGGTCTAACGAGCAGTACTTC
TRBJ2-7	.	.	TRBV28	CASGETVSLYEQYF	TGTGCCAGCGGTGAGACAGTAAGCCTATACGAGCAGTACTTC
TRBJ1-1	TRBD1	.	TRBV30	CAWDRALVGEAFF	TGTGCCTGGGACAGGGCCCTAGTTGGTGAAGCTTTCTTT
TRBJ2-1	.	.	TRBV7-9	CASSQRANEQFF	TGTGCCAGCAGCCAGAGGGCCAATGAGCAGTTCTTC
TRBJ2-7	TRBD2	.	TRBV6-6	CASSPGLAGVYEQYF	TGTGCCAGCAGCCCGGGACTAGCGGGGGTCTACGAGCAGTACTTC
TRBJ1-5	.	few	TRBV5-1	CASSLGEFNQPQHF	TGCGCCAGCAGCTTGGGGGAGTTCAATCAGCCCCAGCATTTT
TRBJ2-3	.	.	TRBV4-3	CASSQTGSSTDTQYF	TGCGCCAGCAGCCAAACAGGGTCTAGCACAGATACGCAGTATTTT
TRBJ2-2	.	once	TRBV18	CASTWTATGELFF	TGTGCCAGCACCTGGACAGCCACCGGGGAGCTGTTTTTT
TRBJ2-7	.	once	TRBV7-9	CASSLEPAYEQYF	TGTGCCAGCAGCTTAGAGCCTGCGTACGAGCAGTACTTC
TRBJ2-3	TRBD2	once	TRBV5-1	CASSLGLAGGPLPDTQYF	TGCGCCAGCAGCTTGGGACTAGCGGGGGGGCCTCTGCCAGATACGCAGTATTTT
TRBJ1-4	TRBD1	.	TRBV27	CASRTGVLGEKLFF	TGTGCCAGCCGCACAGGGGTGTTGGGTGAAAAACTGTTTTTT
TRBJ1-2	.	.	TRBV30	CAWSEKGRPNYGYTF	TGTGCCTGGAGTGAGAAAGGGAGGCCTAACTATGGCTACACCTTC
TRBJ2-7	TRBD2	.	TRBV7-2	CASSPGGAGGSYEQYF	TGTGCCAGCAGCCCCGGGGGAGCGGGAGGTTCCTACGAGCAGTACTTC
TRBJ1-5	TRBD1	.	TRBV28	CASHRGGYSNQPQHF	TGTGCCAGCCACAGGGGTGGCTATAGCAATCAGCCCCAGCATTTT
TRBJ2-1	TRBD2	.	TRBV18	CASSILAGAQGNEQFF	TGTGCCAGCTCAATATTAGCGGGAGCCCAGGGAAATGAGCAGTTCTTC
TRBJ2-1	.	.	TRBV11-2	CASSPGTYDNEQFF	TGTGCCAGCAGCCCAGGGACTTACGACAATGAGCAGTTCTTC
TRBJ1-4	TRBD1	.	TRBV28	CASRRQGASTNEKLFF	TGTGCCAGCAGGCGACAGGGGGCTTCAACTAATGAAAAACTGTTTTTT
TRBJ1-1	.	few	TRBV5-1	CASSLTAPNTEAFF	TGCGCCAGCAGCTTGACAGCTCCGAACACTGAAGCTTTCTTT
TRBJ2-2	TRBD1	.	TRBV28	CASSHDRGAGTGELFF	TGTGCCAGCAGTCATGACAGGGGCGCGGGCACCGGGGAGCTGTTTTTT
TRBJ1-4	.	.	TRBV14	CASSQQGITNEKLFF	TGTGCCAGCAGCCAACAGGGTATTACTAATGAAAAACTGTTTTTT
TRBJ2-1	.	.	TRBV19	CASSTSGADEQFF	TGTGCCAGTAGTACGAGCGGAGCGGATGAGCAGTTCTTC
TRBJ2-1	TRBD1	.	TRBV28	CASSSDDTGGISYEQFF	TGTGCCAGCAGCTCAGATGATACAGGGGGCATCTCCTACGAGCAGTTCTTC
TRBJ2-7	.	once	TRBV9	CASSVGGGVYEQYF	TGTGCCAGCAGCGTAGGCGGAGGAGTCTACGAGCAGTACTTC
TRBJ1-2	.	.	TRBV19	CASSIRGGANYGYTF	TGTGCCAGTAGTATTCGGGGGGGAGCTAACTATGGCTACACCTTC
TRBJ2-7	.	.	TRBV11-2	CASSRQGPPASYEQYF	TGTGCCAGCAGCCGCCAGGGGCCACCAGCGTCCTACGAGCAGTACTTC
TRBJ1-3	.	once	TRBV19	CASSLRTAGNTIYF	TGTGCCAGTAGCCTCAGGACAGCTGGAAACACCATATATTTT
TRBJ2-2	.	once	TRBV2	CASSQDTGELFF	TGTGCCAGCAGTCAGGACACCGGGGAGCTGTTTTTT
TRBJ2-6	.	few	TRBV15	CATSRGRDSTSGANVLTF	TGTGCCACCAGCAGGGGGCGGGATAGTACCTCTGGGGCCAACGTCCTGACTTTC
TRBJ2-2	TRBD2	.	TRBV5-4	CASSPGGGHKGSGELFF	TGTGCCAGCAGCCCCGGGGGGGGACATAAAGGTTCCGGGGAGCTGTTTTTT
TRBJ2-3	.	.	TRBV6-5	CASSYQGSDTQYF	TGTGCCAGCAGTTACCAGGGATCAGATACGCAGTATTTT
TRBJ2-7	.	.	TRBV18	CASSTKGQPYEQYF	TGTGCCAGCTCGACCAAGGGGCAGCCCTACGAGCAGTACTTC
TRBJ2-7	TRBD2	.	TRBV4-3	CASSQGGGAGGEQYF	TGCGCCAGCAGCCAAGGCGGGGGGGCTGGGGGGGAGCAGTACTTC
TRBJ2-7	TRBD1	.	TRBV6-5	CASSYRPGQGHEQYF	TGTGCCAGCAGTTACCGACCGGGACAGGGGCACGAGCAGTACTTC
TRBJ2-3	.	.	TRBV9	CASSVWPTDTQYF	TGTGCCAGCAGCGTTTGGCCGACAGATACGCAGTATTTT
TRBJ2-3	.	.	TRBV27	CASSLAGARTDTQYF	TGTGCCAGCAGTTTAGCGGGGGCGCGCACAGATACGCAGTATTTT
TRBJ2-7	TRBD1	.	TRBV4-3	CASSQVAGGAYEQYF	TGCGCCAGCAGCCAAGTTGCAGGGGGAGCCTACGAGCAGTACTTC
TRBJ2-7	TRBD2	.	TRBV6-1	CASSATSGGANSHEQYF	TGTGCCAGCAGTGCTACTAGCGGGGGGGCCAATTCCCACGAGCAGTACTTC
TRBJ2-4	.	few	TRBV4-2	CASRPGGLAKNIQYF	TGTGCCAGCCGACCGGGGGGCCTAGCCAAAAACATTCAGTACTTC
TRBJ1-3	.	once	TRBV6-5	CASSYSTGTGNTIYF	TGTGCCAGCAGTTACTCAACGGGGACTGGAAACACCATATATTTT
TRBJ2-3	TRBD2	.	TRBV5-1	CASSLAGTSGGSDTQYF	TGCGCCAGCAGCTTGGCGGGGACTAGCGGGGGATCAGATACGCAGTATTTT
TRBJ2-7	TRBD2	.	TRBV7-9	CASSPSGRSGYEQYF	TGTGCCAGCAGCCCCAGCGGGAGATCGGGCTACGAGCAGTACTTC
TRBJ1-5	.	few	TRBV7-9	CSSGRGNQPQHF	TGTTCCAGCGGCCGGGGCAATCAGCCCCAGCATTTT